Each of the 25 T cell receptor beta chains below was sequenced from the same sample in a study of identical twins. TCRdb reprocessed the 5' RACE reads with MiXCR, giving one entry per CDR3 protein. The table lists hundreds of thousands of distinct CDR3 sequences, roughly an eighth of them singletons. The data were also submitted as part of a second study, on yellow fever vaccine responses in identical twins.

Specimen: PBMCs. Receptors originate from a woman under 30 in good health.

This chain connects TRBV3-1 to TRBJ2-7; TRBD1 or TRBD2 may be the D gene (5 bases each). This CDR3 has 15 amino acids. Trimming cost V 0 bases and J 6 bases, with 15 bases left between them. CDR1 is LGHDT, CDR2 YNNKEL, per germline (reference sequence). CDR3 residues: CASSQDHSSGAEQYF. For the CDR3, the DNA is TGTGCCAGCAGCCAAGATCACTCTTCCGGGGCCGAGCAGTACTTC.

A few counts support this clonotype. This chain links TRBV4-2 with TRBJ2-3; D possibly corresponds to TRBD2 (6 bases). This CDR3 region has 17 residues. Germline CDR1 LGHNA, CDR2 YNFKEQ. Trimming stripped 4 bases from V and 2 bases from J, with 19 bases between. CDR3 loop: CASSLGGLVTLTDTQYF. In nucleotides, the CDR3 is TGTGCCAGCAGCCTCGGGGGACTTGTGACTCTCACAGATACGCAGTATTTT.

This clonotype was counted only a few times. The J gene is TRBJ2-5, the V gene TRBV29-1, with 12 nucleotides matching TRBD2. This CDR3 region has 13 residues. Per the germline V gene, CDR1 is SQVTM and CDR2 is ANQGSEA. Unmatched junction bases numbered 4, after V lost 7 bases and J lost 4 bases. CDR3 sequence: CSDASGRGETQYF. In DNA form, the CDR3 reads TGCAGCGATGCTAGCGGGAGGGGAGAGACCCAGTACTTC.

This clonotype was found many times. This chain joins TRBV29-1 and TRBJ1-4; possible D gene TRBD1, 6 bases. CDR1 is SQVTM, CDR2 ANQGSEA, per germline. The CDR3 length is 13 residues. The V end was cut by 6 bases, the J end by 6 bases, with 14 bases between. The CDR3 loop reads CSVRGIRDEKLFF. CDR3 in DNA: TGCAGCGTCAGGGGTATAAGGGATGAAAAACTGTTTTTT.

This clonotype was observed a handful of times. The chain is built from TRBV6-1 and TRBJ2-7, with D possibly matching TRBD1 (6 bases). Looked up from germline, CDR1 is MNHNS and CDR2 is SASEGT. The ends were cut back, 6 bases at V and 6 bases at J, with 15 bases in the middle. The CDR3 runs to 13 residues. The CDR3 spells CASRDGTFSEQYF. CDR3 coding DNA: TGTGCCAGCAGGGACGGGACATTTTCCGAGCAGTACTTC.

A few counts support this clonotype. This chain links TRBV20-1 with TRBJ2-2; TRBD1 matches 8 bases. V was pared by 2 bases and J by 6 bases, with 5 bases of the junction left unmatched. The V gene's germline CDR1 is DFQATT and CDR2 SNEGSKA (reference sequence). The CDR3 loop spans 14 amino acids. The CDR3 region is CSARRTGIPGELFF. CDR3 nucleotide sequence: TGCAGTGCTAGAAGGACAGGGATTCCCGGGGAGCTGTTTTTT.

The rearrangement joins TRBV20-1 to TRBJ2-1, with 12 bases matching TRBD2. CDR1 and CDR2 (germline): DFQATT, SNEGSKA (reference sequence). The V segment lost 7 bases and the J segment 8 bases; nucleotides outside the gene matches: 9. The CDR3 runs 14 residues. The CDR3 reads CSGKGLAGRDEQFF. As DNA, the CDR3 is TGCAGTGGAAAAGGACTAGCGGGAAGGGATGAGCAGTTCTTC.

This chain connects TRBV10-3 to TRBJ2-2; 9 nucleotides line up with TRBD1. This CDR3 has 14 residues. In germline, CDR1 is ENHRY, CDR2 SYGVKD. The CDR3 protein is CGAKPGQGPGELFF. The CDR3 bases are TGTGGTGCAAAACCGGGACAGGGACCCGGGGAGCTGTTTTTT.

The rearrangement joins TRBV12-3 or TRBV12-4 to TRBJ1-2, with a tentative D call TRBD1 (6 bases). V dropped 5 bases and J dropped 0 bases, with 10 bases sitting between them. This CDR3 comprises 14 residues. DNA of the CDR3: TGTGCCAGCAGTCAGGGGATAGCTAACTATGGCTACACCTTC. This encodes CASSQGIANYGYTF.

This clonotype was observed many times. The rearrangement uses TRBV12-3 or TRBV12-4 and TRBJ2-5; D remains unclear. V lost 2 bases to trimming and J lost 0 bases, with 13 bases between them. This CDR3 is 16 amino acids long. CDR3 sequence reads: CASSLWAGTYQETQYF. In DNA form, the CDR3 reads TGTGCCAGCAGTTTATGGGCAGGCACGTACCAAGAGACCCAGTACTTC.

Only a few counts were recorded for this clonotype. The CDR3 here is CASSPSVDYEQYF. CDR3 in DNA: TGTGCCAGCAGCCCATCAGTCGACTACGAGCAGTACTTC. The rearrangement uses TRBV11-3 and TRBJ2-7; D call uncertain. Germline V gives CDR1 SGHNT, CDR2 YENEEA. The CDR3 extends over 13 amino acids. Trimming removed 5 bases at V and 3 bases at J, with 11 bases between.

The chain links TRBV3-1 to TRBJ2-1; D unclear. Between the trimmed V and J ends, which lost 1 base and 7 bases, there was a span of 11 bases. Germline V lookup: CDR1 LGHDT, CDR2 YNNKEL (reference sequence). The CDR3 runs to 14 residues. The CDR3 bases are TGTGCCAGCAGCCAAGTCCTAGATATAAATGAGCAGTTCTTC. Translating gives CASSQVLDINEQFF.

This clonotype has just a few counts. The chain joins TRBV15 to TRBJ2-2, with D uncertain. This CDR3 comprises 16 residues. Germline V lookup: CDR1 LNHNV, CDR2 YYDKDF (reference sequence). V gave up 0 bases and J gave up 3 bases, with 11 bases separating them. CDR3: CATSRDPRLDTGELFF. The DNA of the CDR3 is TGTGCCACCAGCAGAGATCCTCGATTGGACACCGGGGAGCTGTTTTTT.

This clonotype has just a few counts. The V call is TRBV23-1, the J call TRBJ2-1; D might be TRBD1 (6 bases). TRBV23-1 is an ORF, and what it does is uncertain. Trimming shortened V by 2 bases and J by 6 bases, and 23 bases separated the two germline ends. This CDR3 comprises 18 residues. The CDR3 spells CASSQGTGNCPRVNEQFF. CDR3 bases: TGCGCCAGCAGTCAAGGAACAGGGAATTGCCCGAGGGTCAATGAGCAGTTCTTC.

This sequence joins TRBV20-1 and TRBJ2-7, with 7 bases that match TRBD2. The CDR3 length is 13 residues. V gave up 6 bases and J gave up 4 bases; unmatched junction bases: 9. CDR1 is DFQATT and CDR2 is SNEGSKA in the germline V gene (reference sequence). CDR3 amino acids: CSAEGTTSYEQYF. CDR3 DNA: TGCAGTGCGGAAGGGACTACCTCTTACGAGCAGTACTTC.

This clonotype has at least ten counts. The V call is TRBV10-3, the J call TRBJ2-5; TRBD2 aligns across 12 bases. CDR3 size: 18 residues. Germline CDR1 is ENHRY and CDR2 is SYGVKD. The ends lost 0 bases at V and 4 bases at J; junction bases unmatched: 9. CDR3 sequence reads: CAISESNGLAGNRETQYF. The CDR3 region has the DNA TGTGCCATCAGTGAGTCAAACGGACTAGCGGGAAATCGAGAGACCCAGTACTTC.

In its sample, this clonotype was seen many times. The CDR3 DNA is TGTGCCAGCAGTTATTCAGGGGCTCTTCACGAGCAGTACTTC. This gives the protein CASSYSGALHEQYF. The chain has TRBV12-3 or TRBV12-4 and TRBJ2-7; TRBD1 is a possible D gene (6 bases). The CDR3 loop spans 14 amino acids. V was shortened by 4 bases and J by 5 bases, with 15 bases between the two germline ends.

This clonotype was recorded once. The V and J genes are TRBV6-5 and TRBJ2-6; D is unclear. Per germline, CDR1 MNHEY and CDR2 SVGAGI. The CDR3 contains 18 residues. V gave up 0 bases and J gave up 4 bases, with 16 bases separating them. The CDR3 nucleotides read TGTGCCAGCAGTTACTCGGGCGGCACATACATCGGGGCCAACGTCCTGACTTTC. Encoded protein: CASSYSGGTYIGANVLTF.

V usage is TRBV15 and J usage is TRBJ2-5; tentatively, D is TRBD2 (6 bases). V dropped 0 bases and J dropped 2 bases, with 22 bases sitting between them. Germline V gene sequence: CDR1 LNHNV, CDR2 YYDKDF (reference sequence). The CDR3 runs to 19 residues. The CDR3 DNA is TGTGCCACCAGCAGAGATTATTTCCGGGACGGTGGAGGGCAAGAGACCCAGTACTTC. Residues: CATSRDYFRDGGGQETQYF.

This clonotype was counted at least ten times. The rearrangement links TRBV21-1 to TRBJ2-1; the table assigns TRBD1, which was not confirmed against the DNA. TRBV21-1 is a pseudogene locus. This CDR3 comprises 17 residues. CDR3 loop: CANATRSRDGTHNEQFF. The CDR3, as DNA: TGTGCCAACGCGACTCGCTCCAGGGACGGGACCCACAATGAGCAGTTCTTC.

The table lists this clonotype with a few counts. The V call is TRBV20-1, the J call TRBJ2-3, with TRBD2 matching over 12 bases. CDR1 is DFQATT and CDR2 is SNEGSKA in the germline V gene (reference sequence). CDR3 size: 13 residues. CDR3 DNA: TGCAGACCAGGACTAGCGGGAACAGATACGCAGTATTTT. Translation: CRPGLAGTDTQYF.

This clonotype was seen a handful of times. The chain carries TRBV12-3 or TRBV12-4 and TRBJ2-7, with 8 bases aligning to TRBD2. The CDR3 runs 15 residues. Trimming took 1 base from V and 3 from J; bases not matched to a gene: 5. CDR3 coding DNA: TGTGCCAGCAGTTTAGGATCGGGACTAGGCTACGAGCAGTACTTC. This encodes CASSLGSGLGYEQYF.

V is TRBV6-1 and J is TRBJ1-2; 7 bases map to TRBD1. Germline CDR1 reads MNHNS; CDR2 reads SASEGT. V was clipped by 6 bases and J by 4 bases; unmatched bases: 14. This CDR3 is 16 amino acids long. CDR3 nucleotide sequence: TGTGCCAGCAGCACTGCGAACAGGGGAAATGTCTATGGCTACACCTTC. Residues: CASSTANRGNVYGYTF.

This clonotype has a count of ten or more. This chain connects TRBV28 to TRBJ2-2, with a tentative D call TRBD2 (6 bases). Germline V lookup: CDR1 MDHEN, CDR2 SYDVKM. The length of the CDR3 is 13 residues. The V end was cut by 11 bases, the J end by 5 bases, with 15 bases between. The CDR3 sequence is CALLSAGTGELFF. CDR3 in DNA: TGTGCCTTACTTAGCGCGGGGACCGGGGAGCTGTTTTTT.

The chain carries TRBV7-9 and TRBJ1-1, with a tentative D call TRBD1 (6 bases). The V and J ends lost 3 bases and 11 bases respectively, with 13 bases between them. CDR1 and CDR2 (germline): SEHNR, FQNEAQ (reference sequence). The CDR3 spans 12 residues. CDR3 sequence reads: CASSFGGGRAFF. The CDR3 DNA sequence: TGTGCCAGCAGCTTTGGGGGGGGCCGGGCTTTCTTT. Supplemented by reference TRBV7-9 and TRBJ1-1, the full variable domain reads DTGVSQNPRHKITKRGQNVTFRCDPISEHNRLYWYRQTLGQGPEFLTYFQNEAQLEKSRLLSDRFSAERPKGSFSTLEIQRTEQGDSAMYLCASSFGGGRAFFGQGTRLTVV.